Below are 19 T cell receptor beta chains sequenced from a single sample in a study of blood T cell repertoires in COVID-19. Sequencing was performed with immunoSEQ multiplex PCR; in TCRdb, only in-frame clones are kept and a portion is missing. The table has hundreds of thousands of clones, approximately 85% seen once. Material for sequencing was PBMCs or T cells enriched from blood (not recorded which). The receptors shown here come from a woman aged 45 to 65 who had recovered from COVID-19.

This clone was counted only a few times. The J gene is TRBJ1-4, the V gene TRBV28, with 9 bases aligning to TRBD1. The CDR3 is made up of 17 amino acids. Germline CDR1 MDHEN, CDR2 SYDVKM. V shed 5 bases, J shed 1 base, and the junction held 8 bases outside the gene matches. The chain's CDR3 is CASSTGTGSKTNEKLFF. As DNA, the CDR3 is TGTGCCAGCAGTACCGGGACAGGGTCTAAAACTAATGAAAAACTGTTTTTT.

The chain carries TRBV2 and TRBJ1-5; 8 bases match TRBD1. This CDR3 is built from 14 residues. V lost 3 bases, J lost 8 bases, and 6 bases stayed unmatched. CDR1 and CDR2 (germline): SNHLY, FYNNEI. CDR3 DNA: TGTGCCAGCAGTGATAGTTCAGGGGGCAAGCCCCAGCATTTT. It translates to CASSDSSGGKPQHF.

The gene calls are TRBV21-1 and TRBJ2-7; the DNA was not used to check the table's D call, TRBD2. TRBV21-1 is described as a pseudogene. The length of the CDR3 is 14 residues. The CDR3 nucleotides read TGTGCCAGCAGCAGGACTAGCAGTTGCCACGAGCAGTACTTC. Amino acid sequence: CASSRTSSCHEQYF.

V and J are TRBV4-3 and TRBJ2-7; TRBD2 agrees at 7 bases. J gave up 3 bases and V 3 bases, and 5 bases lay outside the gene matches. Germline assignment: CDR1 LGHNA and CDR2 YSLEER. The CDR3 consists of 14 residues. DNA of the CDR3: TGCGCCAGCAGCCAGCGGGAGAATTTCTACGAGCAGTACTTC. Translated: CASSQRENFYEQYF.

This rearrangement joins TRBV25-1 to TRBJ1-4; TRBD1 aligns across 8 bases. The CDR3 has 14 amino acids. In germline, CDR1 is MGHDK, CDR2 SYGVNS. After removal of 3 bases from V and 7 bases from J, the junction contained 4 bases not matched to a gene. CDR3 protein: CASSDAGGSEKLFF. CDR3 nucleotide sequence: TGTGCCAGCAGTGATGCAGGGGGCTCTGAAAAACTGTTTTTT. Based on the CDR3 plus reference TRBV25-1 and TRBJ1-4, the full variable domain is EADIYQTPRYLVIGTGKKITLECSQTMGHDKMYWYQQDPGMELHLIHYSYGVNSTEKGDLSSESTVSRIRTEHFPLTLESARPSHTSQYLCASSDAGGSEKLFFGSGTQLSVL.

This sequence joins TRBV5-1 and TRBJ2-1; TRBD2 matches 10 bases. CDR1 is SGHRS, CDR2 YFSETQ, per germline. Trimming removed 7 bases from V and 3 bases from J; junction bases left unmatched: 4. This CDR3 is 14 amino acids long. The CDR3 loop reads CASAPSGGYNEQFF. The CDR3 DNA sequence: TGCGCCAGCGCACCTAGCGGGGGCTACAATGAGCAGTTCTTC. Supplemented by reference TRBV5-1 and TRBJ2-1, the full variable domain reads KAGVTQTPRYLIKTRGQQVTLSCSPISGHRSVSWYQQTPGQGLQFLFEYFSETQRNKGNFPGRFSGRQFSNSRSEMNVSTLELGDSALYLCASAPSGGYNEQFFGPGTRLTVL.

The rearrangement links TRBV28 to TRBJ1-5; a weak D match, TRBD1 (6 bases). Trimming pared 2 bases from V and 0 bases from J, leaving 26 bases between. Looked up from germline, CDR1 is MDHEN and CDR2 is SYDVKM. The CDR3 has 21 amino acids. Here the CDR3 DNA reads TGTGCCAGCAGTTTAGGGGGCCTGAGGGGGATTCGTACCTATAGCAATCAGCCCCAGCATTTT. Its protein is CASSLGGLRGIRTYSNQPQHF.

The J gene is TRBJ1-6, the V gene TRBV6-5; D unclear. V was trimmed by 5 bases and J by 4 bases, leaving 6 bases between them. Germline V CDR1 and CDR2: MNHEY, SVGAGI. CDR3 size: 13 residues. The CDR3 here is CASSTVYNSPLHF. CDR3 sequence (DNA): TGTGCCAGCAGTACTGTTTATAATTCACCCCTCCACTTT.

This sequence joins TRBV28 and TRBJ2-1; 7 nucleotides line up with TRBD1. This CDR3 spans 15 amino acids. J lost 2 bases, V lost 6 bases, and 7 bases had no gene match. The V gene's germline CDR1 is MDHEN and CDR2 SYDVKM. The CDR3: CASSTLGQAYNEQFF. The CDR3 region has the DNA TGTGCCAGCAGCACTTTAGGACAGGCCTACAATGAGCAGTTCTTC.

The rearrangement uses TRBV5-6 and TRBJ2-4; TRBD2 is a possible D gene (6 bases). The V end lost 0 bases, the J end lost 6 bases, and 13 bases lay between the germline ends. The CDR3 length is 15 residues. Germline CDR1 and CDR2: SGHDT and YYEEEE. The CDR3 protein is CASSLDGGIGNIQYF. The CDR3, as DNA: TGTGCCAGCAGCTTGGACGGGGGAATAGGAAACATTCAGTACTTC. The variable domain in full, completed from reference TRBV5-6 and TRBJ2-4, reads DAGVTQSPTHLIKTRGQQVTLRCSPKSGHDTVSWYQQALGQGPQFIFQYYEEEERQRGNFPDRFSGHQFPNYSSELNVNALLLGDSALYLCASSLDGGIGNIQYFGAGTRLSVL.

There are a few counts of this clone. The chain recombines TRBV7-6 with TRBJ2-2; 10 bases match TRBD1. Looked up from germline, CDR1 is SGHVS and CDR2 is FNYEAQ. The CDR3 consists of 16 residues. Losses at the gene ends were 1 base for V and 6 bases for J; bases not matched to a gene: 5. The DNA for the CDR3 is TGTGCCAGCAGCTTAGGACGGGACAGGGGATCCGGGGAGCTGTTTTTT. It is translated as CASSLGRDRGSGELFF.

A note on this clone: Other nucleotide sequences from this sample produce the same CDR3. The V gene is TRBV7-2, the J gene TRBJ2-7; possible D gene TRBD2, 5 bases. The CDR3 spans 13 residues. With 1 base removed from V and 3 bases from J, the gap between germline ends came to 7 bases. Germline V lookup: CDR1 SGHTA, CDR2 FQGNSA. The CDR3 nucleotides read TGTGCCAGCAGCTTAGGTGGAGGCTACGAGCAGTACTTC. Translating it yields CASSLGGGYEQYF.

The chain has TRBV28 and TRBJ1-1, with D hard to call. Trimming removed 5 bases at V and 1 base at J, with 11 bases between. Germline CDR1 is MDHEN and CDR2 is SYDVKM. This CDR3 is 14 amino acids long. CDR3 residues: CASSPGYRNTEAFF. The DNA for the CDR3 is TGTGCCAGCAGTCCGGGGTATAGGAACACTGAAGCTTTCTTT. The full variable domain, in which reference TRBV28 and TRBJ1-1 provide the parts outside the CDR3, is DVKVTQSSRYLVKRTGEKVFLECVQDMDHENMFWYRQDPGLGLRLIYFSYDVKMKEKGDIPEGYSVSREKKERFSLILESASTNQTSMYLCASSPGYRNTEAFFGQGTRLTVV.

J is TRBJ2-7 and V is TRBV10-2; tentative D call: TRBD1 (6 bases). The CDR3 sequence is 15 residues long. V was clipped by 1 base and J by 4 bases, with 14 bases between them. Germline V gene data show CDR1 as WSHSY and CDR2 as SAAADI. The CDR3: CASSEFPQGSYEQYF. The CDR3 bases are TGCGCCAGCAGTGAGTTTCCACAGGGATCTTACGAGCAGTACTTC.

The rearrangement links TRBV27 to TRBJ2-3; D possibly corresponds to TRBD1 (6 bases). The CDR3 loop spans 19 amino acids. Trimming pared 5 bases from V and 2 bases from J, leaving 26 bases between. Germline-derived CDR1 and CDR2 are MNHEY and SMNVEV (reference sequence). The CDR3, as DNA: TGTGCCAGCAGTACTTCCCACCTGGACAGAGATATAGCCACAGATACGCAGTATTTT. Protein sequence: CASSTSHLDRDIATDTQYF.

The chain links TRBV27 to TRBJ2-7, with TRBD1 matching 10 bases. Germline CDR1 and CDR2: MNHEY and SMNVEV (reference sequence). CDR3 length equals 14 residues. V lost 6 bases, J lost 4 bases, and 6 bases stayed unmatched. Written as DNA, the CDR3 is TGTGCCAGCAGGGGACAGGGGTTCGGGTACGAGCAGTACTTC. It yields the protein CASRGQGFGYEQYF.

Concerning this clone: Other DNA sequences within the sample encode an identical CDR3. The rearrangement links TRBV5-1 to TRBJ2-3; 11 bases match TRBD1. V gave up 2 bases and J gave up 0 bases; unmatched junction bases: 2. CDR1 SGHRS and CDR2 YFSETQ come from the germline V gene. The CDR3 is made up of 16 amino acids. As DNA, the CDR3 is TGCGCCAGCAGCTTTGGACAGGGGGCAAGCACAGATACGCAGTATTTT. This translates into CASSFGQGASTDTQYF.

The chain recombines TRBV6-2 or TRBV6-3 with TRBJ1-4; 9 bases are a match to TRBD1. CDR1 and CDR2 from the germline V gene are MNHEY and SVGEGT. With 5 bases clipped from V and 0 bases from J, the junction kept 4 bases outside the gene matches. The CDR3 is 16 residues long. CDR3 DNA: TGTGCCAGCAGTCCCGGACAGGGGACAACTAATGAAAAACTGTTTTTT. It yields the protein CASSPGQGTTNEKLFF.

The V call is TRBV5-6, the J call TRBJ1-4, with no clear D. Trimming removed 0 bases from V and 0 bases from J, with 9 bases in between. Germline loops: CDR1 SGHDT, CDR2 YYEEEE. The CDR3 spans 16 residues. The CDR3 loop is CASSLALEATNEKLFF. CDR3 DNA: TGTGCCAGCAGCTTGGCGCTGGAGGCAACTAATGAAAAACTGTTTTTT.